This T cell receptor (beta chain) was identified in a study of blood T cell repertoires in COVID-19. Authors' analysis steps: Using reference gene primer amplification, nucleated cell counts were estimated. Sequencing used immunoSEQ multiplex PCR; TCRdb keeps in-frame clones, though not all of them. That table furnishes V, J and clone size, whereas the DNA furnished D and trimming. The sample records 130,000 to 150,000 clones, roughly 86% being singletons. V shed 0 bases and J 3 bases; nucleotides not matched to a gene: 4. The CDR3 is 15 residues long. Germline V gene sequence: CDR1 LGHDT, CDR2 YNNKEL (reference sequence).

This receptor was taken from a man in his 70s with acute or convalescent COVID-19. The J gene is TRBJ2-5, the V gene TRBV3-1 (or the pseudogene TRBV3-2); 7 bases match TRBD1. Sequenced input: peripheral blood. The CDR3 here is CASSQDYTGEETQYF. The CDR3 DNA sequence: TGTGCCAGCAGCCAAGATTACACAGGGGAAGAGACCCAGTACTTC.